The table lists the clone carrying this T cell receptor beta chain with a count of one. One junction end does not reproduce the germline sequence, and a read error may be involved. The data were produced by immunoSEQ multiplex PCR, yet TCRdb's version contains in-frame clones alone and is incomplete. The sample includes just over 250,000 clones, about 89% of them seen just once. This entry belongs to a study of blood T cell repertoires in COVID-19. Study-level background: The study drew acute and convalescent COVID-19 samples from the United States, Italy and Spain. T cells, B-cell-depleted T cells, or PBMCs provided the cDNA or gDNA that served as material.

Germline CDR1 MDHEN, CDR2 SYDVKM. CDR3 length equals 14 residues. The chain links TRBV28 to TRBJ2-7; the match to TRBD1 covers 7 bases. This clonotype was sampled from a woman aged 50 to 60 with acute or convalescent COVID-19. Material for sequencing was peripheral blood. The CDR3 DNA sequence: TGTGCCAGCACTTTAGGACAGGCGACCTACGAGCAGTACTTC. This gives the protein CASTLGQATYEQYF.